The clone carrying this TCR beta chain was detected only a few times. Germline V gives CDR1 LGHDT, CDR2 YNNKEL (reference sequence). The CDR3 covers 13 residues. Trimming shortened V by 1 base and J by 7 bases, and 8 bases separated the two germline ends. TCRdb redid the calling of the RACE reads with MiXCR, one entry per CDR3 protein. Of under 200,000 distinct CDR3 sequences detected, roughly 14% appear once; the ten largest clones hold about 1.7%. This specimen belongs to a study of human T cells and chemical hapten exposure. As for time point: patch test 1, 2 weeks after DPC sensitization. Treatment described: therapeutic diphenylcyclopropenone sensitization with weekly scalp DPC.

Sequencing was performed on whole blood, taken in connection with sensitization to the hapten diphenylcyclopropenone (DPC). The rearrangement joins TRBV3-1 to TRBJ1-5; no reliable D call. This clonotype was sampled from a woman aged 30 to 39 with alopecia areata. Some clones in this sample may be carry-over from other donors' samples. Here the CDR3 DNA reads TGTGCCAGCAGCCAAGGACTAAGGCAGCCCCAGCATTTT. This gives the protein CASSQGLRQPQHF.